A single sample gave rise to the 5 T cell receptor beta chains below, sequenced in a study of cytomegalovirus exposure and HLA in healthy donors. Vbeta (60) and Jbeta (13) primers were used in the PCR. Profiled with immunoSEQ multiplex PCR; TCRdb holds only in-frame clones, not every one. The sample shows approximately 120,000 clones, approximately 79% of them seen only once. Material for sequencing was PBMCs. The source is a young man in good health and CMV-seronegative.

The V call is TRBV6-5, the J call TRBJ1-1; 7 bases agree with TRBD1. Per the germline V gene, CDR1 is MNHEY and CDR2 is SVGAGI. The CDR3 is made up of 11 amino acids. V gave up 10 bases and J gave up 5 bases; unmatched junction bases: 4. The CDR3, as DNA: TGTGCCACCTACAGGGGAACTGAAGCTTTCTTT. This sequence encodes CATYRGTEAFF.

V usage is TRBV10-3 and J usage is TRBJ1-5; D gene ambiguous. Looked up from germline, CDR1 is ENHRY and CDR2 is SYGVKD. The CDR3 is 13 residues long. Trimming took 0 bases from V and 6 from J, leaving 6 bases between them. The CDR3 coding sequence is TGTGCCATCAGTGAGTCGGGAGGTCAGCCCCAGCATTTT. Amino acids: CAISESGGQPQHF.

The rearrangement joins TRBV5-1 to TRBJ2-3; 8 bases map to TRBD2. V lost 2 bases, J lost 4 bases, and 6 bases stayed unmatched. The V gene's germline CDR1 is SGHRS and CDR2 YFSETQ. The CDR3 runs to 15 residues. CDR3 region: CASSLRLASPDTQYF. CDR3 in DNA: TGCGCCAGCAGCTTAAGACTAGCGAGCCCAGATACGCAGTATTTT.

The chain couples TRBV5-4 to TRBJ2-4; 7 bases fit TRBD1. The CDR3 runs 15 residues. Germline V gene sequence: CDR1 SGHNT, CDR2 YYREEE (reference sequence). V was pared by 0 bases and J by 9 bases, with 9 bases of the junction left unmatched. CDR3 nucleotides: TGTGCCAGCAGCTTGGAGTCCCACAGGGGTAGCATTCAGTACTTC. As protein: CASSLESHRGSIQYF. The complete variable domain, with remaining parts taken from reference TRBV5-4 and TRBJ2-4, reads ETGVTQSPTHLIKTRGQQVTLRCSSQSGHNTVSWYQQALGQGPQFIFQYYREEENGRGNFPPRFSGLQFPNYSSELNVNALELDDSALYLCASSLESHRGSIQYFGAGTRLSVL.

This chain connects TRBV28 to TRBJ2-3; D gene uncertain. This CDR3 is built from 12 residues. The germline gives CDR1 MDHEN, CDR2 SYDVKM. Trimming removed 2 bases from V and 6 bases from J, with 6 bases in between. CDR3 DNA sequence: TGTGCCAGCAGTTTAATCTCCGATACGCAGTATTTT. Protein: CASSLISDTQYF.